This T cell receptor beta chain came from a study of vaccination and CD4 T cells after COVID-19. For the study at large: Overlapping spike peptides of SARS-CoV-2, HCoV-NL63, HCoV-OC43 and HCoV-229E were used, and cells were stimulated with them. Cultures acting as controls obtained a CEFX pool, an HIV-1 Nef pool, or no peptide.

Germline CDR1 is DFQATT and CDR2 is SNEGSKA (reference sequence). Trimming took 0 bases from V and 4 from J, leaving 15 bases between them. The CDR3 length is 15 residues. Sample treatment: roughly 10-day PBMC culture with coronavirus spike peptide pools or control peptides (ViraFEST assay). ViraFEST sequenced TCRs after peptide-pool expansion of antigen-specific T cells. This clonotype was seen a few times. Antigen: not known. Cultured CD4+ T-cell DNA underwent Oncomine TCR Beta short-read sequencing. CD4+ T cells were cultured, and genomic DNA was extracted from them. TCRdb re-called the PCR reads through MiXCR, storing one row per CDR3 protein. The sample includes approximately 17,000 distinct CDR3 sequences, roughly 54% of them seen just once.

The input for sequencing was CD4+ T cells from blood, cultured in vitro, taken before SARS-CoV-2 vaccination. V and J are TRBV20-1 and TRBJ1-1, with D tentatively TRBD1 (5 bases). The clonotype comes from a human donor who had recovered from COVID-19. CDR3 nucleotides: TGCAGTGCTAGAGATAGGGCATTGGGGCGCACTGAAGCTTTCTTT. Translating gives CSARDRALGRTEAFF.